This T cell receptor (beta chain) is drawn from a study of cytomegalovirus exposure and HLA in healthy donors. For the study at large: Unique TCR beta sequences numbering over 100 million came from approximately 180 million T cells in an earlier analysis. Study-level findings and limits: Common viral pathogens seemed, in a later analysis, to connect with several of the most significant clusters. Most likely, a cluster of highly shared sequence variants arose as a sequencing artifact.

Each donor was nominally healthy when sampled (though unrecorded immune exposures were likely). Primers: 60 Vbeta forward and 13 Jbeta reverse. Clones were sequenced by immunoSEQ multiplex PCR, and TCRdb holds only the in-frame ones, with some missing. The table shows 100,000 to 150,000 clones, with around 72% occurring only once. As for this clone: No antigen is known for it.

Trimming shortened V by 0 bases and J by 6 bases, and 14 bases separated the two germline ends. The CDR3 is made up of 16 amino acids. Germline V gene sequence: CDR1 LGHNA, CDR2 YSLEER. This TCR came from a human donor in good health. The sample consisted of PBMCs. V and J are TRBV4-3 and TRBJ1-4; TRBD1 is a possible D gene (5 bases). The CDR3 bases are TGCGCCAGCAGCCAAGACGCGGGGGGATTGTATGAAAAACTGTTTTTT. Protein product: CASSQDAGGLYEKLFF.